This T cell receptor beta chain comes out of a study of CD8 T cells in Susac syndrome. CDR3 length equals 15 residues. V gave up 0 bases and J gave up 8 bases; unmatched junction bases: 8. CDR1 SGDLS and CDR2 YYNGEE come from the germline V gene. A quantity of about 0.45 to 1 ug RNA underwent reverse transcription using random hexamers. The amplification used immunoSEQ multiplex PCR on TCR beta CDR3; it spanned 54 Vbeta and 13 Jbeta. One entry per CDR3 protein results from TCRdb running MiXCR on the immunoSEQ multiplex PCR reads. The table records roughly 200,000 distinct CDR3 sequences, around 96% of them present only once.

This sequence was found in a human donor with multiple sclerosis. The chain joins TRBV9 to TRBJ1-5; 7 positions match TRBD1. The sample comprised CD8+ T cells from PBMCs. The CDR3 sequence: CASSVGDSPVEPQHF. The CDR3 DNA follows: TGTGCCAGCAGCGTAGGGGACAGCCCCGTTGAGCCCCAGCATTTT.